These 22 T cell receptor beta chains were all obtained from the same sample, sequenced in a study of STAT5B mutations in CD4+ large granular lymphocyte leukemia. Profiling relied on immunoSEQ multiplex PCR, and the TCRdb table lists in-frame clones only, not all of them. The data contain about 32,000 clones, about 70% of them seen just once; the ten biggest clones take up 1.5% to 2%. The sample was CD4+ T cells from blood buffy coats. The receptors shown here come from a human donor in good health.

In DNA, the CDR3 is TGCGCCAGCAGCCAACCAGACAGGGACCCCGAGCAGTACTTC. Translated, it gives CASSQPDRDPEQYF. The V and J genes are TRBV4-1 and TRBJ2-7; 7 bases are a match to TRBD1. Germline V gene sequence: CDR1 MGHRA, CDR2 YSYEKL. The CDR3 runs to 14 residues. After removal of 2 bases from V and 6 bases from J, the junction contained 7 bases not matched to a gene.

The chain carries TRBV6-4 and TRBJ1-2; 8 positions match TRBD1. CDR3 size: 16 residues. V trimming: 5 bases; J trimming: 0 bases; junction bases outside the gene matches: 8. The germline V gene has CDR1 MRHNA and CDR2 SNTAGT. The CDR3 here is CASSFGQGTSNYGYTF. The CDR3, as DNA: TGTGCCAGCAGTTTTGGACAGGGAACCTCTAACTATGGCTACACCTTC.

The genes are TRBV30 and TRBJ1-4; D is possibly TRBD1 (5 bases). Germline lookup yields CDR1 GTSNPN and CDR2 SVGIG (reference sequence). The CDR3 covers 15 residues. V was trimmed by 0 bases and J by 4 bases, leaving 12 bases between them. In nucleotides, the CDR3 is TGTGCCTGGAGTGTACGTGGGGGGGATAATGAAAAACTGTTTTTT. It is translated as CAWSVRGGDNEKLFF. The whole variable domain, filled in from reference TRBV30 and TRBJ1-4, reads SQTIHQWPATLVQPVGSPLSLECTVEGTSNPNLYWYRQAAGRGLQLLFYSVGIGQISSEVPQNLSASRPQDRQFILSSKKLLLSDSGFYLCAWSVRGGDNEKLFFGSGTQLSVL.

V and J are TRBV29-1 and TRBJ1-1; D ambiguous. The CDR3 length is 14 residues. Germline V gives CDR1 SQVTM, CDR2 ANQGSEA. V gave up 4 bases and J gave up 3 bases, with 15 bases separating them. The CDR3 loop reads CSVAMFKGDTEAFF. The CDR3 region has the DNA TGCAGCGTTGCAATGTTTAAGGGTGACACTGAAGCTTTCTTT.

The J gene is TRBJ1-4, the V gene TRBV4-3; tentative D call: TRBD1 (5 bases). The V gene's germline CDR1 is LGHNA and CDR2 YSLEER. The CDR3 sequence is 13 residues long. Between the trimmed V and J ends, which lost 4 bases and 7 bases, there was a span of 10 bases. The CDR3 loop reads CASSPYQGEKLFF. DNA of the CDR3: TGCGCCAGCAGCCCTTACCAGGGTGAAAAACTGTTTTTT.

The chain links TRBV10-3 to TRBJ1-6; TRBD1 matches 7 bases. The length of the CDR3 is 16 residues. Per the germline V gene, CDR1 is ENHRY and CDR2 is SYGVKD. Trimming removed 0 bases from V and 7 bases from J; junction bases left unmatched: 6. DNA for the CDR3: TGTGCCATCAGTGAGTCGGCGACAGGGCGAAATTCACCCCTCCACTTT. This translates into CAISESATGRNSPLHF.

This clone came up a few times. The V gene is TRBV11-2, the J gene TRBJ1-1; D is unclear. Germline V gene lookup returns CDR1 SGHAT and CDR2 FQNNGV. The germline V and J ends were trimmed by 1 base and 1 base, with 4 bases remaining between them. There are 13 residues in the CDR3. DNA of the CDR3: TGTGCCAGCAGCTTAGGCGGGAACACTGAAGCTTTCTTT. Translating it yields CASSLGGNTEAFF.

J is TRBJ1-2 and V is TRBV6-6; 7 positions agree with TRBD1. The germline V gene encodes CDR1 MNHNY and CDR2 SVGAGI (reference sequence). This CDR3 comprises 14 residues. V gave up 6 bases and J gave up 4 bases; unmatched junction bases: 8. This chain's CDR3 is CASSLTGEGYGYTF. CDR3 nucleotide sequence: TGTGCCAGCAGCCTTACAGGGGAAGGCTATGGCTACACCTTC.

V and J are TRBV5-6 and TRBJ1-4, with 11 bases fitting TRBD1. Per germline, CDR1 SGHDT and CDR2 YYEEEE. The CDR3 covers 16 residues. Trimming cost V 0 bases and J 10 bases; bases outside gene matches: 8. CDR3 DNA: TGTGCCAGCAGCTTGGACCACGGGACAGGGGGGGGAAAACTGTTTTTT. Translated, it gives CASSLDHGTGGGKLFF. Full variable domain (missing parts from reference TRBV5-6 and TRBJ1-4): DAGVTQSPTHLIKTRGQQVTLRCSPKSGHDTVSWYQQALGQGPQFIFQYYEEEERQRGNFPDRFSGHQFPNYSSELNVNALLLGDSALYLCASSLDHGTGGGKLFFGSGTQLSVL.

This chain uses TRBV5-6 with TRBJ2-7, with D unclear. The germline V and J ends were trimmed by 0 bases and 0 bases, with 10 bases remaining between them. The germline CDR1 and CDR2 sequences are SGHDT and YYEEEE. CDR3 size: 15 residues. CDR3 nucleotide sequence: TGTGCCAGCAGCTTGGTTCAGGCCAACTCCTACGAGCAGTACTTC. It encodes CASSLVQANSYEQYF.

The chain combines TRBV5-1 with TRBJ2-7, with 7 bases aligning to TRBD2. The length of the CDR3 is 13 residues. The J segment lost 2 bases and the V segment lost 4 bases, leaving 3 bases of the junction unmatched. CDR1 is SGHRS, CDR2 YFSETQ, per germline. The CDR3 spells CASSPGLAYEQYF. The DNA for the CDR3 is TGCGCCAGCAGCCCAGGACTAGCCTACGAGCAGTACTTC.

The V call is TRBV4-1, the J call TRBJ2-4; weak D call: TRBD2 (6 bases). The CDR3 totals 16 residues. Between the trimmed V and J ends, which lost 0 bases and 8 bases, there was a span of 17 bases. Germline values: CDR1 MGHRA, CDR2 YSYEKL. This CDR3 reads CASSQDTDPGVDIQYF. The CDR3 bases are TGCGCCAGCAGCCAAGACACGGACCCGGGGGTAGACATTCAGTACTTC.

The chain employs TRBV5-4 and TRBJ2-5; the D gene is possibly TRBD1 (5 bases). Germline lookup yields CDR1 SGHNT and CDR2 YYREEE (reference sequence). Trimming removed 4 bases at V and 6 bases at J, with 13 bases between. The CDR3 is 13 amino acids. CDR3 sequence (DNA): TGTGCCAGCAGCGGCGTACAGGCGCAGACCCAGTACTTC. Protein: CASSGVQAQTQYF.

V is TRBV2 and J is TRBJ2-1; D might be TRBD1 or TRBD2, each matching 6 bases. The CDR3 has 15 amino acids. V dropped 4 bases and J dropped 2 bases, with 12 bases sitting between them. Germline CDR1 is SNHLY and CDR2 is FYNNEI. CDR3 amino acids: CASSGRGTPYNEQFF. CDR3 in DNA: TGTGCCAGCAGTGGAAGGGGGACTCCCTACAATGAGCAGTTCTTC.

This sequence joins TRBV5-4 and TRBJ2-5; 8 bases align to TRBD1. The J segment lost 6 bases and the V segment lost 4 bases, leaving 5 bases of the junction unmatched. Germline V gene lookup returns CDR1 SGHNT and CDR2 YYREEE (reference sequence). The CDR3 contains 13 residues. The CDR3 coding sequence is TGTGCCAGCAGCGTGGACAGGGCGAAGACCCAGTACTTC. This encodes CASSVDRAKTQYF.

This clone was found once. The rearrangement links TRBV7-2 to TRBJ1-3; D unresolved. Per the germline V gene, CDR1 is SGHTA and CDR2 is FQGNSA. The CDR3 runs 16 residues. V shed 6 bases and J shed 0 bases, with 15 bases lying between them. The CDR3, as DNA: TGTGCCAGCAGGTCTTTTGGCGACAACTCTGGAAACACCATATATTTT. Translating gives CASRSFGDNSGNTIYF.

This chain joins TRBV15 and TRBJ2-2, with no clear D. The CDR3 extends over 17 amino acids. CDR1 is LNHNV, CDR2 YYDKDF, per germline (reference sequence). V lost 0 bases and J lost 2, with 13 bases in between. CDR3 DNA: TGTGCCACCAGCAGAGATCCGGGCACTGTCAACACCGGGGAGCTGTTTTTT. This gives the protein CATSRDPGTVNTGELFF. Drawing the rest from reference TRBV15 and TRBJ2-2, the complete variable domain is DAMVIQNPRYQVTQFGKPVTLSCSQTLNHNVMYWYQQKSSQAPKLLFHYYDKDFNNEADTPDNFQSRRPNTSFCFLDIRSPGLGDTAMYLCATSRDPGTVNTGELFFGEGSRLTVL.

This chain joins TRBV6-6 and TRBJ2-2, with a weak D call TRBD1 (6 bases). The CDR3 is made up of 14 amino acids. Germline-derived CDR1 and CDR2 are MNHNY and SVGAGI (reference sequence). V was pared by 2 bases and J by 4 bases, with 8 bases between. The CDR3, as DNA: TGTGCCAGCAGTTACAGGGGGAGCACCGGGGAGCTGTTTTTT. This codes for CASSYRGSTGELFF.

CDR3 nucleotides: TGTGCCAGTAGGAGAAGTCTGAGCTCCTACAATGAGCAGTTCTTC. This sequence encodes CASRRSLSSYNEQFF. The rearrangement uses TRBV19 and TRBJ2-1; no clear D. CDR3 length equals 15 residues. V dropped 6 bases and J dropped 0 bases, with 12 bases sitting between them. Per the germline V gene, CDR1 is LNHDA and CDR2 is SQIVND (reference sequence).

This clone was counted a few times. Other DNA variants within this sample encode the same CDR3. DNA of the CDR3: TGTGCCAGCAGCTTAGGACAGGGGAACTATGGCTACACCTTC. Protein product: CASSLGQGNYGYTF. The chain couples TRBV7-2 to TRBJ1-2, with 8 bases matching TRBD1. Germline V gene data show CDR1 as SGHTA and CDR2 as FQGNSA. The CDR3 is made up of 14 amino acids. Trimming at V came to 1 base and at J to 2 bases, leaving 0 bases not matched to a gene.

The rearrangement joins TRBV6-5 to TRBJ1-2; 7 positions match TRBD1. This CDR3 region has 14 residues. The J segment lost 7 bases and the V segment lost 6 bases, leaving 11 bases of the junction unmatched. The germline V gene encodes CDR1 MNHEY and CDR2 SVGAGI. The CDR3 bases are TGTGCCAGCAGAGCTACACGAAACAGGGGTGGCTACACCTTC. Translation gives CASRATRNRGGYTF.

This chain uses TRBV5-1 with TRBJ1-1; D is ambiguous. The CDR3 totals 14 residues. The germline V gene encodes CDR1 SGHRS and CDR2 YFSETQ. V lost 5 bases to trimming and J lost 0 bases, with 11 bases between them. The CDR3 nucleotides are TGCGCCAGCAGTCGTGGAATAATGAACACTGAAGCTTTCTTT. Amino acid sequence: CASSRGIMNTEAFF.